This T cell receptor (beta chain) was captured in a study of blood T cell repertoires in COVID-19. About the study: Collection of acute and convalescent COVID-19 samples took place in the United States, Italy and Spain. Nucleic acid was either cDNA or gDNA, and it came from T cells, B-cell-depleted T cells, or PBMCs.

CDR3 size: 17 residues. With V trimmed by 7 bases and J by 10 bases, 17 bases remained unmatched. Germline CDR1 is LNHDA and CDR2 is SQIVND (reference sequence). Source study methods: Estimation of nucleated cell counts was performed using reference gene primer amplification. The table came from immunoSEQ multiplex PCR; TCRdb's copy has only in-frame clones and leaves some out. The V and J calls and clone size are taken from that table; D and trimming were inferred from the DNA. Of around 450,000 clones in the sample, around 88% were seen once. The sequence was obtained from a woman in her twenties or thirties with acute or convalescent COVID-19. What was sequenced was peripheral blood. The V call is TRBV19, the J call TRBJ1-6; 9 bases agree with TRBD1. CDR3 region: CASTQQMTGTGRSPLHF. The CDR3 DNA follows: TGTGCCAGTACCCAACAAATGACCGGGACAGGGAGATCACCCCTCCACTTT.